This T cell receptor beta chain came from a study of T cell repertoires in ileal Crohn's disease. Study in general: About half received postoperative treatment, about a dozen with thiopurines and 15 to 20 anti-TNF.

Study-level findings and limits: Postoperative endoscopy occurred within one year, median approximately 6.8 months. Compared with CD4 T cells, sorted CD8 cells carried more expanded clones. All patients with clonality above 26.8% had endoscopic recurrence.

Here immunoSEQ multiplex PCR was the method, and the copy in TCRdb shows in-frame clones only, minus some. The sample has about 11,000 clones, over 55% seen once. Time point of the sample: neoterminal ileum biopsy at postoperative endoscopy, about 6 months after surgery. Germline CDR1 reads MNHNS; CDR2 reads SASEGT. The CDR3 has 15 amino acids. V lost 8 bases to trimming and J lost 4 bases, with 18 bases between them. The table lists this clone with a few counts. Its specificity is not known. This receptor was identified in an adult with Crohn's disease. Sequenced sample: ileal tissue. The chain recombines TRBV6-1 with TRBJ2-1; tentatively, D is TRBD1 (7 bases). In DNA, the CDR3 is TGTGCCAGCTCCGAGGAGGGGGCGGGGTACAATGAGCAGTTCTTC. Protein product: CASSEEGAGYNEQFF.